A single T cell receptor (beta chain) is shown here with its context. The antigen is undetermined. TCR beta CDR3 sequences were amplified from RNA transcripts. TCR CDR3 regions were first amplified by RT-PCR with HTBI primers. TCRdb independently ran MiXCR on the multiplex PCR reads; one entry per CDR3 protein. The sample yields a few hundred thousand distinct CDR3 sequences, around 15% seen once. The data are from a study of T cells in Graves' hyperthyroidism and ophthalmopathy. Study context: Pretreatment peripheral blood was obtained at initial diagnosis. Findings and limits, study-wide: Ophthalmopathy prediction by the model preceded onset by a median roughly 6 months. Blood held most thyroid clonotypes expanded above 0.001 frequency.

This CDR3 comprises 16 residues. The trim removed 4 bases at V and 4 bases at J, leaving 9 bases unmatched. Germline values: CDR1 LNHDA, CDR2 SQIVND (reference sequence). This receptor was taken from a woman aged 40 to 50 with Graves' hyperthyroidism. V gene TRBV19 combines with J gene TRBJ1-2; TRBD1 aligns across 10 bases. Sequences were obtained from blood. In DNA, the CDR3 is TGTGCCAGTAGTACACGGACAGGGGGGCCTGGCTATGGCTACACCTTC. This codes for CASSTRTGGPGYGYTF.